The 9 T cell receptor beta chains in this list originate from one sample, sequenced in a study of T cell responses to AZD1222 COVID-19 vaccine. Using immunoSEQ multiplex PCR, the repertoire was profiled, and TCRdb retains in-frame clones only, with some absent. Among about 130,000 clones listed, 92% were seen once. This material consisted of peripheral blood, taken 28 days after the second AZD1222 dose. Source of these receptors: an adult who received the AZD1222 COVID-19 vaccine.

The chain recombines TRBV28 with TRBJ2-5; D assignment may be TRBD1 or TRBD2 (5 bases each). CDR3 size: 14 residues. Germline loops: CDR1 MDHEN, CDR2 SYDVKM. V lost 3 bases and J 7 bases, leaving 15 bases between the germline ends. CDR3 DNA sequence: TGTGCCAGCAGTTTGAGGACATCCCGGGGGACCCAGTACTTC. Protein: CASSLRTSRGTQYF.

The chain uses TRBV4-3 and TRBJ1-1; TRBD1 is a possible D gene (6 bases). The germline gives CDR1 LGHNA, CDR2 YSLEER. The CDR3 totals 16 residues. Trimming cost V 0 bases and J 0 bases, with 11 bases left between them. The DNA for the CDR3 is TGCGCCAGCAGCCAAGAAAGGCAGGGGATGAACACTGAAGCTTTCTTT. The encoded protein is CASSQERQGMNTEAFF.

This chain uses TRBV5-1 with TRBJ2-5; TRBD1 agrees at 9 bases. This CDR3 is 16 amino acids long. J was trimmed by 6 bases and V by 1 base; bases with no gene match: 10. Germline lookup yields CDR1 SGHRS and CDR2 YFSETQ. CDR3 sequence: CASSLRGTGSGKTQYF. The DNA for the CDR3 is TGCGCCAGCAGCTTGAGGGGGACAGGGAGCGGGAAGACCCAGTACTTC.

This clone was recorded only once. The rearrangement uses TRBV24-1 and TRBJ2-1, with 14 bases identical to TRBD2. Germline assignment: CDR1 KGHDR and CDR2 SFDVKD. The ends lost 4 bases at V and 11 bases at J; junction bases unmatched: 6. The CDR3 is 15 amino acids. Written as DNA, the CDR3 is TGTGCCACCAGTGAACGGGGACTAGCGGGAGTCAAGCAGTTCTTC. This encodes CATSERGLAGVKQFF.

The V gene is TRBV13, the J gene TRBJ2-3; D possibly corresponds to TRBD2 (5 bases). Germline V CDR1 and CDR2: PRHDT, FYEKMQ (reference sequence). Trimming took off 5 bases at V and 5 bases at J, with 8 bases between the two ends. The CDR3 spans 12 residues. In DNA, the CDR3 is TGTGCCAGCAGCGAAGAGGGAGATACGCAGTATTTT. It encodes CASSEEGDTQYF.

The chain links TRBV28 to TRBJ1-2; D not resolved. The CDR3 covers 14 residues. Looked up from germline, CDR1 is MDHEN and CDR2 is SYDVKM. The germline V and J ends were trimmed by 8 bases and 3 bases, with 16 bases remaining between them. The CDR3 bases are TGTGCCAGCTCCTGGACGGAAACGGACTATGGCTACACCTTC. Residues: CASSWTETDYGYTF.

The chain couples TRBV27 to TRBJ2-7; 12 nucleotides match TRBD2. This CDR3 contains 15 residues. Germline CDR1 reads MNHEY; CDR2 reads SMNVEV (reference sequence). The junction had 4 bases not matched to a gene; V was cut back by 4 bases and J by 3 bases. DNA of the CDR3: TGTGCCAGCAGTTCTACTAGCGGGGGGAACTACGAGCAGTACTTC. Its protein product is CASSSTSGGNYEQYF.

The CDR3 DNA is TGTGCCAGCAGCCAAGTAACTAGCGGGAGTAACGAGCAGTACTTC. Amino acid sequence: CASSQVTSGSNEQYF. The chain employs TRBV3-1 (or the pseudogene TRBV3-2) and TRBJ2-7; 11 bases align to TRBD2. Germline trimming cut 1 base from V and 5 bases from J; bases unmatched to any gene: 4. Germline loops: CDR1 LGHDT, CDR2 YNNKEL (reference sequence). The CDR3 length is 15 residues.

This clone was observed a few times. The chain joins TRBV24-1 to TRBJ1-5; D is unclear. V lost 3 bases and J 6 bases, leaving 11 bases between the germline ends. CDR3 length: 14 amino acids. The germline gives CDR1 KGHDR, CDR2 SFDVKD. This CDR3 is CATSDPLGVQPQHF. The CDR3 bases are TGTGCCACCAGTGATCCCCTCGGGGTTCAGCCCCAGCATTTT.